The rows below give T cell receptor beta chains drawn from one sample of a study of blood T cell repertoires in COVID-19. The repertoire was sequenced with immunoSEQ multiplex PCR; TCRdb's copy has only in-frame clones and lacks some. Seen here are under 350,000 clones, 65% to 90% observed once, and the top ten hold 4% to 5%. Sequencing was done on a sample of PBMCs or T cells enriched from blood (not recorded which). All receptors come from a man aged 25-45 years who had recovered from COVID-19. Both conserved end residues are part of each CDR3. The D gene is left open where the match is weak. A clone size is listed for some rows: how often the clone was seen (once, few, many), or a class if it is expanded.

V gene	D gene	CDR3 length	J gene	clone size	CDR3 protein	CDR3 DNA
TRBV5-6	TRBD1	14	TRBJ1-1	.	CASSLGQGSSEAFF	TGTGCCAGCAGCTTGGGACAGGGTTCTTCTGAAGCTTTCTTT
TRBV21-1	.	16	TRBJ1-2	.	CASSNRGGAVCYGYTF	TGTGCCAGCAGCAATCGTGGAGGGGCGGTCTGCTATGGCTACACCTTC
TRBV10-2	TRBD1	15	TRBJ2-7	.	CASSEDRGSAYEQYF	TGCGCCAGCAGTGAGGACAGGGGATCAGCTTACGAGCAGTACTTC
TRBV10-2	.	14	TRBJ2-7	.	CASSGKTGGGEQYF	TGCGCCAGCAGTGGGAAGACAGGTGGAGGAGAGCAGTACTTC
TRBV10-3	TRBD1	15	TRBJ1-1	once	CAIMTPGQGTTEAFF	TGTGCCATCATGACACCGGGACAGGGGACCACTGAAGCTTTCTTT
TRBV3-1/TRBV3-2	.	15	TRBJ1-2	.	CASSPWAGINYGYTF	TGTGCCAGCAGCCCCTGGGCAGGGATTAACTATGGCTACACCTTC
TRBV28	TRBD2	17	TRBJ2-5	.	CASSHRIAGGRQETQYF	TGTGCCAGCAGTCACCGGATAGCGGGGGGACGCCAAGAGACCCAGTACTTC
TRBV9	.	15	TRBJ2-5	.	CASSPVIADQETQYF	TGTGCCAGCAGCCCAGTTATAGCGGACCAAGAGACCCAGTACTTC
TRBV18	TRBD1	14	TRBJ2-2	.	CASSPGQGAGELFF	TGTGCCAGCTCACCGGGACAGGGGGCCGGGGAGCTGTTTTTT
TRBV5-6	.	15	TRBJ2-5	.	CASSLVTGRGETQYF	TGTGCCAGCAGCTTGGTTACGGGGAGGGGGGAGACCCAGTACTTC
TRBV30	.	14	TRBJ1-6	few	CAWSVHGYNSPLHF	TGTGCCTGGAGTGTACATGGCTATAATTCACCCCTCCACTTT
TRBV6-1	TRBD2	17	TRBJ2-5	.	CASSEGRASGDQETQYF	TGTGCCAGCAGTGAAGGTAGGGCTAGCGGAGACCAAGAGACCCAGTACTTC
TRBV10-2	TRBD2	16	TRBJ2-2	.	CASGTSGSLNTGELFF	TGCGCCAGCGGGACTAGCGGGAGCTTGAACACCGGGGAGCTGTTTTTT
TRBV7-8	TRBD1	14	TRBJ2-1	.	CASRGQASYNEQFF	TGTGCCAGCAGAGGACAGGCCTCCTACAATGAGCAGTTCTTC
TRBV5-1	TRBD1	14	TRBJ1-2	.	CASSIGQANYGYTF	TGCGCCAGCAGCATTGGACAGGCAAACTATGGCTACACCTTC
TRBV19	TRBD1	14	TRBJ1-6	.	CASRRTGYESPLHF	TGTGCCAGTAGGAGGACAGGCTATGAGTCACCCCTCCACTTT
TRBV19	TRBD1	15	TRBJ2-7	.	CASARDRESTYEQYF	TGTGCCAGTGCCCGGGACAGGGAAAGCACCTACGAGCAGTACTTC
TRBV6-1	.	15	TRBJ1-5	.	CASSEAGPVNQPQHF	TGTGCCAGCAGTGAAGCGGGGCCCGTGAATCAGCCCCAGCATTTT
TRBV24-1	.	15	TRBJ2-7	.	CATSDPKTGYYEQYF	TGTGCCACCAGTGACCCGAAAACAGGGTACTACGAGCAGTACTTC
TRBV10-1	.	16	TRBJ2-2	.	CASSGPPDTSTGELFF	TGCGCCAGCAGTGGGCCGCCGGACACGAGCACCGGGGAGCTGTTTTTT
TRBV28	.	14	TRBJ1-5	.	CASRLPGSNQPQHF	TGTGCCAGCAGATTACCCGGTAGCAATCAGCCCCAGCATTTT
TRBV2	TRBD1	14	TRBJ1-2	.	CASRAGQGADGYTF	TGTGCCAGCAGAGCCGGACAGGGGGCAGATGGCTACACCTTC